This T cell receptor beta chain was documented in a study of T-cell memory formation after mild COVID-19. The CDR3 sequence is 15 residues long. With 6 bases removed from V and 4 bases from J, the gap between germline ends came to 17 bases. The germline V gene has CDR1 SEHNR and CDR2 FQNEAQ (reference sequence). Overall study findings and caveats: Whether day 37 second-wave clones are SARS-CoV-2-specific was not confirmed. Several responding clones turned up in pre-infection memory, indicating that cross-reactive memory may have taken part.

TCRdb reanalysed the 5' RACE reads using MiXCR and keeps one entry per CDR3 protein. The profile shows about 320,000 distinct CDR3 sequences, 14% of them singletons. With respect to this clonotype: Its target is not known.

Sequencing was done on a sample of PBMCs or a T cell subset sorted from them (not recorded which). J is TRBJ2-3 and V is TRBV7-9; possible D gene TRBD2, 5 bases. The sequence came from a man aged 18 to 30 who had mild COVID-19 (a few samples of this study predate the infection). Cell type and time point are not known. For the CDR3, the DNA is TGTGCCAGCAGTCGACTCGAGGGAAGCGCAGATACGCAGTATTTT. This codes for CASSRLEGSADTQYF.